This T cell receptor (beta chain) was profiled in a study of CD8 T cells in ankylosing spondylitis. A few counts support this clonotype. The antigen remains undetermined. V was clipped by 6 bases and J by 9 bases, with 12 bases between them. CDR1 DFQATT and CDR2 SNEGSKA come from the germline V gene (reference sequence). The CDR3 has 11 residues. TCRdb processed the 5' RACE reads anew with MiXCR; each CDR3 protein has one entry. This sample has around 770,000 distinct CDR3 sequences, with around 17% found just once. Points from the study as a whole: Ankylosing spondylitis blood appeared to be characterized by a TCR beta motif of several highly homologous variants. Disease-linked clones reportedly concentrated significantly in matched ankylosing spondylitis synovial fluid.

The rearrangement links TRBV20-1 to TRBJ1-5; TRBD1 might be the D (5 bases). Sequenced: blood, either unsorted or a sorted T cell fraction (not recorded which). This clonotype was obtained from a male donor with ankylosing spondylitis. The CDR3 loop reads CSAPWGGPQHF. The CDR3 DNA reads as TGCAGTGCCCCTTGGGGGGGGCCCCAGCATTTT.